Listed below are T cell receptor beta chains from one sample, sequenced in a study of T cell responses to AZD1222 COVID-19 vaccine. This table comes from immunoSEQ multiplex PCR, and its TCRdb copy is limited to in-frame clones, with some not included. The data hold 90,000 to 150,000 clones, with about nine tenths observed a single time. Specimen: peripheral blood, collected 28 days after the second dose of the MenACWY control vaccine. The receptors stem from an adult who received the MenACWY meningococcal vaccine as a control. CDR3s include the opening cysteine and the closing phenylalanine or tryptophan.

V,CDR3
TRBV19,CASKNQGANYNEQFF
TRBV5-1,CASSLGSLEQYF
TRBV18,CASSPDTAGGYTF
TRBV18,CASSPRGTDTQYF
TRBV28,CATGQVRSPLHF
TRBV28,CASSLGLAGTDTQYF
TRBV7-9,CASSLVGQKNYEQYF
TRBV28,CASSAMGENYGYTF
TRBV7-8,CASSLASRVPGELFF
TRBV19,CASSAGTGALLTNEKLFF
TRBV11-2,CASSLDLAAYEKLFF
TRBV14,CASSPASVHEQYF
TRBV7-6,CASSQGWVANEKLFF
TRBV4-2,CASRQSSYNSPLHF
TRBV18,CASSRAGVPYNEQFF
TRBV12-3/TRBV12-4,CASSPGGEQYF
TRBV15,CATSRGLAFGDTQYF
TRBV20-1,CSAPSTGELFF
TRBV29-1,CSVQPDFLGEQFF
TRBV7-9,CASSLVRSRDLTDTQYF
TRBV28,CASSPQPQWAKYQPQHF
TRBV15,CATSRKDREGEPQHF
TRBV3-1/TRBV3-2,CASSLGTSAPQETQYF
TRBV30,CAWSEGATGELFF
TRBV30,CAWRERTAGEQYF
TRBV10-3,CAISVSGHSNTEAFF
TRBV5-6,CASSWGQGIGNTIYF
TRBV2,CASTRSGGANEQFF
TRBV11-2,CASSSTGDRGNTIYF
TRBV19,CASSMWDRGDEQYF
TRBV18,CASSPLDRVSSYNEQFF
TRBV24-1,CATSDPAGRANTGELFF
TRBV5-4,CASSPGQTTDTQYF
TRBV29-1,CSVSGTGELVEQFF
TRBV30,CAWAPDVTYEQYF
TRBV6-1,CASSELRIQGNYGYTF
TRBV10-2,CASSEGVGGNTIYF
TRBV14,CASSRTTGANTGELFF
TRBV11-3,CASSSPGTGFTDTQYF
TRBV18,CASSPQGINTGELFF
TRBV6-5,CASGKQGGPYEQYF
TRBV3-1/TRBV3-2,CASSQGQGPGNTIYF
TRBV7-2,CASSLVRLAGVSYNEQFF
TRBV11-2,CASSPLGGRGWTGELFF
TRBV4-3,CASSQDLSSYGYTF
TRBV3-1/TRBV3-2,CASSQEGGRDTQYF
TRBV10-1,CATQGFDGTGELFF